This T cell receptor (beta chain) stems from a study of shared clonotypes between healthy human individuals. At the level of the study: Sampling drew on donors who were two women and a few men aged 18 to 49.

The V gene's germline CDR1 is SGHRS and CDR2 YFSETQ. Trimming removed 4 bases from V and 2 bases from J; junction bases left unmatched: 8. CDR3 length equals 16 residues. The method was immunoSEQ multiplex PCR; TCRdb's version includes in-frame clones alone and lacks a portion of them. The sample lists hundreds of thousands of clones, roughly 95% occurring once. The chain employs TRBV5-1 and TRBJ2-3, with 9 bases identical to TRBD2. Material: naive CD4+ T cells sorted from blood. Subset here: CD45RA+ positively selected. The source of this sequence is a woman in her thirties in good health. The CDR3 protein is CASSADPSGTTDTQYF. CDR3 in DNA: TGCGCCAGCAGCGCGGACCCTAGCGGGACCACAGATACGCAGTATTTT.